This record concerns one T cell receptor beta chain sequence. The method was immunoSEQ multiplex PCR; TCRdb's version includes in-frame clones alone and lacks a portion of them. The sample records approximately 1,500,000 clones, approximately 98% being singletons. This record comes from a study of shared clonotypes between healthy human individuals. The germline CDR1 and CDR2 sequences are MNHEY and SMNVEV (reference sequence). V lost 6 bases and J lost 5; bases outside the gene matches: 23. There are 21 residues in the CDR3. The origin of this receptor is a man aged 25 to 40 in good health. The genes are TRBV27 and TRBJ2-5, with TRBD2 matching 14 bases. The sequenced sample consisted of naive CD4+ T cells sorted from blood. Subset specified: CD45RA+ positively selected. The CDR3: CASRDSSRLAGGTITQETQYF. Here the CDR3 DNA reads TGTGCCAGCAGGGACAGTTCCCGACTAGCGGGAGGGACAATCACCCAGGAGACCCAGTACTTC.